The 6 T cell receptor beta chains below come from one sample, sequenced in a study of CD8 T cells in Susac syndrome. After extraction with the RNeasy kit, about 0.45 to 1 ug of the RNA was reverse transcribed using random hexamers. TCRdb called the immunoSEQ multiplex PCR reads again in MiXCR, with one record for every CDR3 protein. The data show 140,000 to 150,000 distinct CDR3 sequences, roughly 95% seen once. The sample was CD4+ T cells from PBMCs. The source of these receptors is a human donor in good health.

This clonotype was recorded only once. This chain joins TRBV6-1 and TRBJ1-5; no clear D. The CDR3 runs to 17 residues. Trimming removed 2 bases from V and 4 bases from J, with 18 bases in between. In germline, CDR1 is MNHNS, CDR2 SASEGT. The CDR3 bases are TGTGCCAGCAGTGAAACGCTGGGTGCATATGGAAATCAGCCCCAGCATTTT. Translation gives CASSETLGAYGNQPQHF.

This clonotype has only one observation. This chain uses TRBV3-1 with TRBJ2-7; D may correspond to TRBD1 or TRBD2 (5 bases each). The CDR3 spans 14 residues. V was pared by 2 bases and J by 5 bases, with 13 bases between. CDR1 LGHDT and CDR2 YNNKEL come from the germline V gene (reference sequence). The CDR3 bases are TGTGCCAGCAGCCAACCGGGACGTCCGGACGAGCAGTACTTC. It is translated as CASSQPGRPDEQYF.

The chain recombines TRBV7-9 with TRBJ2-1, with 13 bases fitting TRBD2. The CDR3 runs to 17 residues. V lost 2 bases to trimming and J lost 6 bases; unmatched junction nucleotides: 7. CDR1 SEHNR and CDR2 FQNEAQ come from the germline V gene (reference sequence). The CDR3 loop is CASSLPTSGRGSNEQFF. As DNA, the CDR3 is TGTGCCAGCAGCTTACCAACTAGCGGGAGGGGTTCCAATGAGCAGTTCTTC.

This clonotype appeared a single time. V and J are TRBV12-3 or TRBV12-4 and TRBJ2-1, with D perhaps matching TRBD2 (5 bases). This CDR3 is built from 14 residues. Trimming took off 3 bases at V and 2 bases at J, with 8 bases between the two ends. CDR3 amino acids: CASSFSGTYNEQFF. The CDR3 DNA follows: TGTGCCAGCAGTTTCAGCGGAACCTACAATGAGCAGTTCTTC.

V gene TRBV20-1 combines with J gene TRBJ1-1; D call uncertain. V was pared by 0 bases and J by 6 bases, with 8 bases between. The CDR3 spans 12 residues. Germline V gives CDR1 DFQATT, CDR2 SNEGSKA (reference sequence). The CDR3 nucleotides are TGCAGTGCTAGAGAGCCCCTCGCTGAAGCTTTCTTT. Translating gives CSAREPLAEAFF.

The chain combines TRBV21-1 with TRBJ2-2; TRBD1, the D gene given by the table, was not confirmed from the DNA. TRBV21-1 is marked as a pseudogene. CDR3 size: 12 residues. The CDR3 protein is CATGRGTGELFF. DNA of the CDR3: TGTGCCACCGGAAGGGGCACCGGGGAGCTGTTTTTT.